Each of the 25 T cell receptor beta chains below was sequenced from the same sample in a study of cytomegalovirus exposure and HLA in healthy donors. The PCR used 60 Vbeta and 13 Jbeta primers. This table comes from immunoSEQ multiplex PCR, and its TCRdb copy is limited to in-frame clones, with some not included. This sample's table has 50,000 or so clones. What was sequenced was PBMCs. The origin of the receptors is a man aged 50-59 years in good health and CMV-seropositive.

The V and J genes are TRBV2 and TRBJ2-7; 9 positions match TRBD2. CDR1 is SNHLY, CDR2 FYNNEI, per germline. The CDR3 contains 14 residues. Trimming at V came to 4 bases and at J to 7 bases, leaving 8 bases not matched to a gene. In DNA, the CDR3 is TGTGCCAGCAGTGTTAGCGGGAGTCGGGGGGAGCAGTACTTC. Translation: CASSVSGSRGEQYF.

The gene calls are TRBV4-3 and TRBJ2-7; TRBD1 agrees at 11 bases. Trimming took 0 bases from V and 4 from J; bases not matched to a gene: 2. Germline CDR1 and CDR2: LGHNA and YSLEER. The CDR3 runs 15 residues. This CDR3 reads CASSQEDRGPYEQYF. CDR3 bases: TGCGCCAGCAGCCAAGAGGACAGGGGGCCGTACGAGCAGTACTTC.

The DNA for the CDR3 is TGTGCCAGCAGCATCCGACTAGCGGGACTATCCGAGCAGTACTTC. It codes for CASSIRLAGLSEQYF. The chain couples TRBV7-9 to TRBJ2-7, with 11 bases lining up with TRBD2. Unmatched junction bases numbered 9, after V lost 5 bases and J lost 6 bases. The CDR3 length is 15 residues. Germline CDR1 is SEHNR and CDR2 is FQNEAQ (reference sequence).

The chain combines TRBV11-2 with TRBJ2-5; D possibly corresponds to TRBD2 (5 bases). Germline loops: CDR1 SGHAT, CDR2 FQNNGV. Trimming removed 5 bases from V and 4 bases from J, with 11 bases in between. CDR3 length equals 13 residues. The CDR3 sequence: CASSPSLGETQYF. The CDR3 region has the DNA TGTGCCAGCAGCCCTAGCCTGGGAGAGACCCAGTACTTC.

The chain carries TRBV2 and TRBJ2-5; 7 bases are a match to TRBD2. Germline V gene data show CDR1 as SNHLY and CDR2 as FYNNEI. The CDR3 totals 13 residues. The J segment lost 4 bases and the V segment lost 7 bases, leaving 6 bases of the junction unmatched. CDR3 in DNA: TGTGCCAGCACTCAAGGACTAGGAGAGACCCAGTACTTC. As protein: CASTQGLGETQYF.

Notes on this clone: Within the sample, other DNA sequences also encode this same CDR3. CDR3 region: CASIGTGSYEQYF. In DNA form, the CDR3 reads TGTGCCAGTATCGGAACAGGTTCCTACGAGCAGTACTTC. The V and J genes are TRBV19 and TRBJ2-7; perhaps TRBD1 as D (5 bases). CDR3 length: 13 residues. V was trimmed by 7 bases and J by 1 base, leaving 11 bases between them. Germline assignment: CDR1 LNHDA and CDR2 SQIVND (reference sequence).

The chain combines TRBV25-1 with TRBJ2-2; TRBD1 matches at 7 bases. The germline gives CDR1 MGHDK, CDR2 SYGVNS. With 8 bases clipped from V and 4 bases from J, the junction kept 10 bases outside the gene matches. This CDR3 is built from 15 residues. Here the CDR3 DNA reads TGTGCCAGCTTACTCGGGACAGTACCCACCGGGGAGCTGTTTTTT. Translated: CASLLGTVPTGELFF.

The rearrangement links TRBV19 to TRBJ1-4; no clear D. CDR3 length: 12 residues. V lost 6 bases and J lost 8, with 10 bases in between. CDR1 LNHDA and CDR2 SQIVND come from the germline V gene (reference sequence). The CDR3 loop reads CASSKGGEKLFF. As DNA, the CDR3 is TGTGCCAGTAGCAAGGGAGGGGAAAAACTGTTTTTT.

J is TRBJ2-7 and V is TRBV4-3, with D tentatively TRBD2 (6 bases). Germline CDR1 LGHNA, CDR2 YSLEER. Trimming removed 1 base from V and 1 base from J, with 8 bases in between. The CDR3 length is 14 residues. The CDR3 sequence: CASSQVGTSYEQYF. Here the CDR3 DNA reads TGCGCCAGCAGCCAAGTCGGGACTTCCTACGAGCAGTACTTC.

The gene calls are TRBV7-2 and TRBJ2-2; TRBD1 aligns across 10 bases. The V gene's germline CDR1 is SGHTA and CDR2 FQGNSA. Unmatched junction bases numbered 6, after V lost 4 bases and J lost 4 bases. The CDR3 totals 16 residues. CDR3: CASSSGQGLATGELFF. The CDR3, as DNA: TGTGCCAGCAGCTCGGGACAGGGGCTCGCCACCGGGGAGCTGTTTTTT.

The J gene is TRBJ1-2, the V gene TRBV7-9, with D unclear. Germline CDR1 SEHNR, CDR2 FQNEAQ (reference sequence). With 4 bases removed from V and 0 bases from J, the gap between germline ends came to 3 bases. This CDR3 has 12 residues. The CDR3 loop is CASSSTNYGYTF. For the CDR3, the DNA is TGTGCCAGCAGCTCTACTAACTATGGCTACACCTTC.

V and J are TRBV5-1 and TRBJ2-2, with 8 bases identical to TRBD2. Germline V gene data show CDR1 as SGHRS and CDR2 as YFSETQ. The CDR3 is 16 amino acids. With 0 bases clipped from V and 4 bases from J, the junction kept 5 bases outside the gene matches. The CDR3 bases are TGCGCCAGCAGCTTGGCGGCGGCGGGGGGCACCGGGGAGCTGTTTTTT. Its protein is CASSLAAAGGTGELFF.

The J gene is TRBJ1-2, the V gene TRBV25-1; 10 bases match TRBD1. CDR1 is MGHDK, CDR2 SYGVNS, per germline. Trimming took 4 bases from V and 0 from J; bases not matched to a gene: 2. This CDR3 has 15 amino acids. The CDR3 nucleotides are TGTGCCAGCAGTGCGGGACAGGGGACTAACTATGGCTACACCTTC. Translated, it gives CASSAGQGTNYGYTF.

The genes are TRBV6-5 and TRBJ2-5; 8 positions agree with TRBD1. The end of the DNA fits TRBJ2-7 better, so the J call may be wrong. The CDR3 length is 14 residues. Germline CDR1 and CDR2: MNHEY and SVGAGI. The CDR3 DNA is TGTGCCAGCAGCCAGGGACAGGCGGCCTACGAGCAGTACTTC. It encodes CASSQGQAAYEQYF.

The chain carries TRBV10-1 and TRBJ1-5, with D perhaps TRBD1 (6 bases). The CDR3 contains 15 residues. Between the trimmed V and J ends, which lost 10 bases and 0 bases, there was a span of 16 bases. Germline V gene data show CDR1 as WNHNN and CDR2 as SYGVQD (reference sequence). CDR3: CATPGRGHSNQPQHF. The DNA of the CDR3 is TGCGCCACCCCGGGCAGGGGACATAGCAATCAGCCCCAGCATTTT.

The chain combines TRBV7-2 with TRBJ2-1, with 8 nucleotides matching TRBD1. The junction had 2 bases not matched to a gene; V was cut back by 4 bases and J by 0 bases. The germline gives CDR1 SGHTA, CDR2 FQGNSA. The CDR3 runs to 15 residues. The CDR3 sequence: CASSSDRASYNEQFF. DNA for the CDR3: TGTGCCAGCAGCTCGGACAGGGCCTCCTACAATGAGCAGTTCTTC.

The genes are TRBV5-6 and TRBJ2-7, with D unresolved. The CDR3 extends over 14 amino acids. Germline V gene lookup returns CDR1 SGHDT and CDR2 YYEEEE. V was pared by 6 bases and J by 0 bases, with 13 bases between. The CDR3 reads CASISQVSSYEQYF. CDR3 sequence (DNA): TGTGCCAGCATCTCGCAGGTATCCTCCTACGAGCAGTACTTC.

V usage is TRBV2 and J usage is TRBJ2-4, with D possibly TRBD2 on 5 matching bases. Per the germline V gene, CDR1 is SNHLY and CDR2 is FYNNEI. V was cut by 3 bases and J by 0 bases, with 15 bases left in between. The CDR3 is 17 residues long. In DNA form, the CDR3 reads TGTGCCAGCAGTGACGGGGAGTGGATTCTAGCCAAAAACATTCAGTACTTC. Amino acids: CASSDGEWILAKNIQYF.

The chain carries TRBV7-3 and TRBJ2-3; perhaps TRBD2 as D (6 bases). The CDR3 has 14 residues. Between the trimmed V and J ends, which lost 3 bases and 6 bases, there was a span of 13 bases. In germline, CDR1 is SGHTA, CDR2 FQGTGA. CDR3 coding DNA: TGTGCCAGCAGCTTCCGGGAGCGCGGGGATACGCAGTATTTT. Protein: CASSFRERGDTQYF. Together with reference TRBV7-3 and TRBJ2-3, the CDR3 gives the full variable domain: GAGVSQTPSNKVTEKGKYVELRCDPISGHTALYWYRQSLGQGPEFLIYFQGTGAADDSGLPNDRFFAVRPEGSVSTLKIQRTERGDSAVYLCASSFRERGDTQYFGPGTRLTVL.

The CDR3 here is CASSFTGPYEQYF. CDR3 coding DNA: TGTGCCAGCAGCTTTACAGGACCCTACGAGCAGTACTTC. The V gene is TRBV7-9, the J gene TRBJ2-7; D might be TRBD1 (5 bases). With 3 bases removed from V and 2 bases from J, the gap between germline ends came to 8 bases. CDR1 is SEHNR and CDR2 is FQNEAQ in the germline V gene (reference sequence). The CDR3 covers 13 residues. The variable domain in full, completed from reference TRBV7-9 and TRBJ2-7, reads DTGVSQNPRHKITKRGQNVTFRCDPISEHNRLYWYRQTLGQGPEFLTYFQNEAQLEKSRLLSDRFSAERPKGSFSTLEIQRTEQGDSAMYLCASSFTGPYEQYFGPGTRLTVT.

The rearrangement joins TRBV15 to TRBJ1-4, with D possibly TRBD1 on 5 matching bases. The V end lost 0 bases, the J end lost 0 bases, and 17 bases lay between the germline ends. CDR3 length: 19 residues. Germline V CDR1 and CDR2: LNHNV, YYDKDF (reference sequence). The CDR3 sequence: CATSRDTWRGGSTNEKLFF. The CDR3 coding sequence is TGTGCCACCAGCAGAGATACCTGGAGGGGAGGCTCAACTAATGAAAAACTGTTTTTT.

The chain joins TRBV28 to TRBJ1-5; TRBD1 might be the D (5 bases). Germline values: CDR1 MDHEN, CDR2 SYDVKM. The V end was cut by 2 bases, the J end by 4 bases, with 9 bases between. This CDR3 spans 14 amino acids. CDR3 DNA: TGTGCCAGCAGTTTAGAGGCAGGGAATCAGCCCCAGCATTTT. It specifies CASSLEAGNQPQHF.

Regarding this clone: Other nucleotide sequences from this sample produce the same CDR3. The chain links TRBV29-1 to TRBJ2-6, with unresolved D. V was pared by 7 bases and J by 0 bases, with 10 bases between. This CDR3 spans 14 amino acids. CDR1 is SQVTM and CDR2 is ANQGSEA in the germline V gene. In DNA form, the CDR3 reads TGCAGCGGGCAATTGTCCTCTGGGGCCAACGTCCTGACTTTC. This translates into CSGQLSSGANVLTF.

The rearrangement joins TRBV18 to TRBJ2-7; D may be TRBD2 (6 bases). CDR3 length: 14 residues. Germline V lookup: CDR1 KGHSH, CDR2 LQKENI. V lost 3 bases and J 3 bases, leaving 12 bases between the germline ends. The chain's CDR3 is CASSPPSSVYEQYF. The CDR3 DNA reads TGTGCCAGCTCACCCCCTTCTAGCGTCTACGAGCAGTACTTC.

The chain has TRBV5-4 and TRBJ2-4, with 10 positions matching TRBD2. V lost 5 bases to trimming and J lost 7 bases; unmatched junction nucleotides: 3. Per germline, CDR1 SGHNT and CDR2 YYREEE (reference sequence). The CDR3 consists of 13 residues. Here the CDR3 reads CASSLAGANIQYF. CDR3 nucleotides: TGTGCCAGCAGTCTAGCGGGAGCCAACATTCAGTACTTC.